The clone carrying this TCR beta chain was seen only a few times. The data stem from a study of T cell repertoires and Cas9 in healthy adults. Study information: Multi-effector potency, cytotoxicity and lineage were assessed in SpCas9-reactive CD4 and CD8 T cells.

The repertoire was sequenced with immunoSEQ multiplex PCR; TCRdb's copy has only in-frame clones and lacks some. This sample has about 15,000 clones, with about nine tenths found just once. Trimming left V 3 bases short and J 8 bases short, with 13 bases between. The germline V gene has CDR1 LNHDA and CDR2 SQIVND (reference sequence). This CDR3 has 14 amino acids. The specimen was Tregs (CD4+, CD25+, CD127-, CD137-, CD154-) from PBMCs; culture status not recorded. The V call is TRBV19, the J call TRBJ1-4; possibly TRBD1 for D (5 bases). The clonotype was recovered from a human donor in good health. Written as DNA, the CDR3 is TGTGCCAGTAGTATTGGGGTGGGGACGGAAAAACTGTTTTTT. Translation gives CASSIGVGTEKLFF.